Below, 9 T cell receptor beta chains from the same sample are listed, as sequenced in a study of T cells in Graves' hyperthyroidism and ophthalmopathy. Amplification targeted TCR beta CDR3 regions from RNA transcripts. A set of HTBI primers served as the primers for a first-round RT-PCR of the TCR CDR3. TCRdb reprocessed the multiplex PCR reads with MiXCR, giving one entry per CDR3 protein. The repertoire holds roughly 650,000 distinct CDR3 sequences, with roughly a sixth as singletons. Sequenced sample: blood. The receptors shown here come from a middle-aged woman with Graves' ophthalmopathy.

V gene TRBV3-1 combines with J gene TRBJ2-5, with 8 nucleotides matching TRBD2. The CDR3 runs to 20 residues. Losses at the gene ends were 0 bases for V and 1 base for J; bases not matched to a gene: 16. Per the germline V gene, CDR1 is LGHDT and CDR2 is YNNKEL (reference sequence). The CDR3 DNA reads TGTGCCAGCAGCCAAGATAACCGACCAAGACTAGCGACGTTCCAAGAGACCCAGTACTTC. It yields the protein CASSQDNRPRLATFQETQYF.

The chain employs TRBV28 and TRBJ1-6, with D uncertain. V lost 5 bases, J lost 7 bases, and 18 bases lay in between. Germline-derived CDR1 and CDR2 are MDHEN and SYDVKM. The length of the CDR3 is 16 residues. In DNA form, the CDR3 reads TGTGCCAGCAGTCCTCCCCGGGCAGGCGGAAATTCACCCCTCCACTTT. This gives the protein CASSPPRAGGNSPLHF.

This clonotype came up many times. The rearrangement joins TRBV7-2 to TRBJ2-1; 14 nucleotides align to TRBD2. The germline CDR1 and CDR2 sequences are SGHTA and FQGNSA. Trimming cost V 3 bases and J 3 bases; bases outside gene matches: 4. The CDR3 length is 17 residues. This chain's CDR3 is CASSLEGTSGGYNEQFF. The CDR3 region has the DNA TGTGCCAGCAGCTTGGAAGGGACTAGCGGGGGCTACAATGAGCAGTTCTTC.

The table lists this clonotype with a few counts. This chain uses TRBV6-5 with TRBJ1-5, with 7 bases fitting TRBD1. Germline-derived CDR1 and CDR2 are MNHEY and SVGAGI. Trimming cost V 2 bases and J 3 bases; bases outside gene matches: 4. The CDR3 consists of 15 residues. CDR3 nucleotide sequence: TGTGCCAGCAGTTACCCAGGGGGGACCAATCAGCCCCAGCATTTT. Its translation: CASSYPGGTNQPQHF.

There are a few counts of this clonotype. The chain employs TRBV6-2 or TRBV6-3 and TRBJ1-5; D remains unclear. V lost 0 bases and J lost 2, with 5 bases in between. The CDR3 is 14 residues long. Germline V gene sequence: CDR1 MNHEY, CDR2 SVGEGT. CDR3 protein: CASSYSVGNQPQHF. The CDR3, as DNA: TGTGCCAGCAGTTACTCGGTTGGCAATCAGCCCCAGCATTTT.

This clonotype showed up many times. The V call is TRBV20-1, the J call TRBJ2-5, with TRBD2 matching over 7 bases. The CDR3 runs 12 residues. The J segment lost 5 bases and the V segment lost 4 bases, leaving 4 bases of the junction unmatched. In germline, CDR1 is DFQATT, CDR2 SNEGSKA (reference sequence). CDR3 protein: CSAIQGGETQYF. CDR3 DNA sequence: TGCAGTGCTATTCAGGGAGGGGAGACCCAGTACTTC.

The rearrangement uses TRBV28 and TRBJ1-4; unclear D gene. The CDR3 totals 14 residues. Trimming took off 3 bases at V and 8 bases at J, with 13 bases between the two ends. Germline V gives CDR1 MDHEN, CDR2 SYDVKM. The CDR3 sequence: CASSFDPVGEKLFF. CDR3 in DNA: TGTGCCAGCAGTTTCGACCCAGTAGGAGAAAAACTGTTTTTT. Full variable domain (remainder filled in from reference TRBV28 and TRBJ1-4): DVKVTQSSRYLVKRTGEKVFLECVQDMDHENMFWYRQDPGLGLRLIYFSYDVKMKEKGDIPEGYSVSREKKERFSLILESASTNQTSMYLCASSFDPVGEKLFFGSGTQLSVL.

This clonotype was detected a few times. The chain recombines TRBV20-1 with TRBJ2-5, with TRBD1 as a possible D gene (5 bases). The CDR3 contains 13 residues. Germline V gene sequence: CDR1 DFQATT, CDR2 SNEGSKA (reference sequence). V dropped 1 base and J dropped 7 bases, with 13 bases sitting between them. CDR3: CSARATLQGTQYF. CDR3 bases: TGCAGTGCTAGAGCCACCCTGCAGGGGACCCAGTACTTC.

This clonotype has ten or more counts. The gene calls are TRBV6-1 and TRBJ2-1, with 8 bases fitting TRBD2. The CDR3 is made up of 14 amino acids. CDR1 and CDR2 (germline): MNHNS, SASEGT. J gave up 4 bases and V 4 bases, and 3 bases lay outside the gene matches. CDR3 sequence: CASSVEREYNEQFF. Here the CDR3 DNA reads TGTGCCAGCAGTGTCGAGCGGGAGTACAATGAGCAGTTCTTC.